In this sample, the clone carrying this T cell receptor beta chain turned up once. Its specificity is not known. From germline, CDR1 is SGHVS and CDR2 FQNEAQ. The CDR3 covers 16 residues. V was shortened by 3 bases and J by 4 bases, with 15 bases between the two germline ends. In the original processing: Concordance between patient CD8+ clones exceeding 1% and published virus-specific TCRB sequences was infrequent. Assay used: immunoSEQ multiplex PCR; TCRdb lists only in-frame clones, some missing. V and J calls and clone size come straight from that table; D and trimming were deduced from the DNA. The sample contains about 5,000 clones, approximately 86% of which appear only once. The record originates from a study of somatic mutations in cytotoxic T cells in rheumatoid arthritis. Study outcomes and limitations: The slight TRBV07 underrepresentation in rheumatoid arthritis patients was not adjusted for multiple comparisons. Unknown were the antigen targets of the expanded CD8+ clones. Unlike healthy controls, rheumatoid arthritis patients had CD8+ clonality that increased with age.

The sequencing sample was made of CD8+ T cells sorted from blood. This clonotype was sampled from a woman in her forties or fifties with rheumatoid arthritis. This chain links TRBV7-8 with TRBJ2-2; the D gene is possibly TRBD2 (6 bases). The CDR3 is CASSFEDWRGTGELFF. In DNA, the CDR3 is TGTGCCAGCAGCTTCGAGGACTGGCGGGGCACCGGGGAGCTGTTTTTT.